This TCR beta chain is drawn from a study of cytomegalovirus exposure and HLA in healthy donors. On this clone itself: Antigen: not known.

Findings and caveats of the study: Confirmation was obtained in vitro that a few CMV-associated chains are specific for CMV antigens. A later analysis linked some 17,000 TCR beta sequences to HLA alleles at 0.05 false discovery rate. For most subjects, TCR beta sequences were reported to predict HLA-A and HLA-B alleles with accuracy. Sequencing likely generated an artifact that appeared as a cluster of highly shared sequence variants.

The PCR contained 60 Vbeta and 13 Jbeta primers. Here immunoSEQ multiplex PCR was the method, and the copy in TCRdb shows in-frame clones only, minus some. The profile covers approximately 160,000 clones, with around 75% appearing a single time and under 1.5% taken by the ten largest. The receptor's source is a man aged 18 to 35 in good health and CMV-seronegative. The sample was PBMCs.

The CDR3 DNA reads as TGTGCCAGCAGACGAGGAGTGAATGAGCAGTTCTTC. It translates to CASRRGVNEQFF. The chain uses TRBV7-9 and TRBJ2-1; D remains ambiguous. Trimming stripped 6 bases from V and 7 bases from J, with 10 bases between. Germline V CDR1 and CDR2: SEHNR, FQNEAQ (reference sequence). The CDR3 loop spans 12 amino acids.